Following are 13 T cell receptor beta chains from one sample sequenced in a study of T cells after yellow fever vaccination. TCRdb recomputed calls from the 5' RACE reads with MiXCR, one row per CDR3 protein. Of roughly 65,000 distinct CDR3 sequences in the sample, approximately 5.9% were seen once. Here the sequenced sample was CD4+ T cells sorted from PBMCs, taken less than 16 days after the first yellow fever vaccination. The receptors shown here come from a man between 18 and 35 years old who received the YFV17D yellow fever vaccine.

This clonotype was detected many times. The chain recombines TRBV5-1 with TRBJ1-5, with TRBD1 as a possible D gene (5 bases). Germline V gene data show CDR1 as SGHRS and CDR2 as YFSETQ. This CDR3 has 14 amino acids. V was pared by 4 bases and J by 7 bases, with 15 bases between. This chain's CDR3 is CASSVEPEGQPQHF. Here the CDR3 DNA reads TGCGCCAGCAGCGTGGAACCAGAGGGGCAGCCCCAGCATTTT.

This clonotype appeared many times. The chain is built from TRBV7-9 and TRBJ1-5, with TRBD1 identical over 8 bases. In germline, CDR1 is SEHNR, CDR2 FQNEAQ (reference sequence). V trimming: 5 bases; J trimming: 7 bases; junction bases outside the gene matches: 7. The CDR3 runs 14 residues. CDR3 amino acids: CASSVDRAAQPQHF. The CDR3 nucleotides read TGTGCCAGCAGCGTGGACAGGGCGGCACAGCCCCAGCATTTT.

Ten or more counts support this clonotype. The V call is TRBV18, the J call TRBJ1-4, with 9 positions matching TRBD1. This CDR3 is 12 amino acids long. Germline CDR1 reads KGHSH; CDR2 reads LQKENI. V lost 8 bases, J lost 6 bases, and 1 base stayed unmatched. CDR3 DNA sequence: TGTGCCAGCGGACAGGGGTATGAAAAACTGTTTTTT. Protein product: CASGQGYEKLFF.

This clonotype has ten or more counts. The chain uses TRBV7-8 and TRBJ2-6, with D uncertain. The CDR3 extends over 15 amino acids. The V gene lost 5 bases and the J gene lost 0 bases, with 8 bases spanning the gap. Germline CDR1 is SGHVS and CDR2 is FQNEAQ. The CDR3 DNA reads as TGTGCCAGCAGCCAACGTAGCTCTGGGGCCAACGTCCTGACTTTC. Translated, it gives CASSQRSSGANVLTF.

This clonotype was recorded at least ten times. The chain recombines TRBV5-1 with TRBJ2-7; D is ambiguous. The germline V gene encodes CDR1 SGHRS and CDR2 YFSETQ. The CDR3 length is 12 residues. Trimming pared 4 bases from V and 4 bases from J, leaving 9 bases between. CDR3 residues: CASSQDLYEQYF. The CDR3 region has the DNA TGCGCCAGCAGCCAGGACCTGTACGAGCAGTACTTC.

V is TRBV7-6 and J is TRBJ2-7, with TRBD2 matching 12 bases. V dropped 5 bases and J dropped 5; count of bases not matched to a gene: 16. The CDR3 length is 18 residues. Germline lookup yields CDR1 SGHVS and CDR2 FNYEAQ. For the CDR3, the DNA is TGTGCCAGCAGCATCCGCATGAGCCGGACTAGCGGGGAGCACGAGCAGTACTTC. It is translated as CASSIRMSRTSGEHEQYF.

This clonotype was recorded many times. The genes are TRBV20-1 and TRBJ2-5; D unresolved. From germline, CDR1 is DFQATT and CDR2 SNEGSKA (reference sequence). The CDR3 totals 11 residues. V lost 4 bases, J lost 5 bases, and 8 bases lay in between. In nucleotides, the CDR3 is TGCAGTGCTAACCGAGTGGAGACCCAGTACTTC. It specifies CSANRVETQYF.

This clonotype was seen many times. V gene TRBV5-1 combines with J gene TRBJ2-7, with 11 bases that match TRBD2. Germline CDR1 and CDR2: SGHRS and YFSETQ. The CDR3 has 15 amino acids. With 4 bases clipped from V and 5 bases from J, the junction kept 8 bases outside the gene matches. This CDR3 reads CASSPRLAGNDEQYF. The CDR3 DNA is TGCGCCAGCAGCCCCCGACTAGCGGGGAACGACGAGCAGTACTTC.

This clonotype was seen many times. The chain joins TRBV24-1 to TRBJ2-1; possible D gene TRBD2, 6 bases. The V end was cut by 3 bases, the J end by 7 bases, with 24 bases between. The CDR3 has 18 amino acids. Germline V gene sequence: CDR1 KGHDR, CDR2 SFDVKD. CDR3 sequence (DNA): TGTGCCACCAGTGATCCTGACGGTGGAGGGGAAGGCAGGAATGAGCAGTTCTTC. It encodes CATSDPDGGGEGRNEQFF.

The genes are TRBV4-2 and TRBJ2-3, with D maybe TRBD2 (5 bases). Deletions cut 4 bases from V and 1 base from J, with 12 bases between. CDR1 and CDR2 from the germline V gene are LGHNA and YNFKEQ. The CDR3 is 15 amino acids. The CDR3 is CASSRGFLCTDTQYF. In DNA form, the CDR3 reads TGTGCCAGCAGCCGCGGGTTCCTATGCACAGATACGCAGTATTTT.

J is TRBJ1-1 and V is TRBV12-3 or TRBV12-4; TRBD1 might be the D (6 bases). The length of the CDR3 is 15 residues. The ends were cut back, 1 base at V and 6 bases at J, with 15 bases in the middle. The CDR3 here is CASSLVRQGFSEAFF. CDR3 coding DNA: TGTGCCAGCAGTTTAGTTAGGCAGGGGTTCTCTGAAGCTTTCTTT.

V usage is TRBV11-2 and J usage is TRBJ2-5; D is undetermined. V lost 0 bases and J 6 bases, leaving 11 bases between the germline ends. CDR1 is SGHAT, CDR2 FQNNGV, per germline. The CDR3 covers 14 residues. CDR3 residues: CASSLDGPSQTQYF. The CDR3 DNA sequence: TGTGCCAGCAGCTTAGACGGACCCTCTCAGACCCAGTACTTC.

This clonotype showed up many times. This chain connects TRBV12-3 or TRBV12-4 to TRBJ2-3; 8 bases agree with TRBD1. The CDR3 is made up of 16 amino acids. The ends lost 5 bases at V and 2 bases at J; junction bases unmatched: 9. DNA of the CDR3: TGTGCCAGCAGTGGTGGACAGGGCCGAATCACAGATACGCAGTATTTT. It encodes CASSGGQGRITDTQYF.